This record concerns one T cell receptor (beta chain) sequence. Its antigen is unknown. TCRdb called the reads again in MiXCR, with one record for every CDR3 protein. The repertoire has approximately 500,000 distinct CDR3 sequences, about 15% of them found once; the top ten carry about 24%. These data originate in a study of T cell repertoires in cytomegalovirus infection. Findings and caveats of the study: Cumulative frequency of public TCR beta families picked out carriers of CMV plus the relevant HLA.

The trim removed 6 bases at V and 8 bases at J, leaving 6 bases unmatched. This CDR3 comprises 13 residues. Germline V lookup: CDR1 MNHEY, CDR2 SMNVEV (reference sequence). The V call is TRBV27, the J call TRBJ1-2, with TRBD1 matching over 10 bases. The TCR comes from a human donor in good health (CMV status not recorded). Some clones in this sample may be carry-over from other donors' samples. The sample was CD8+ T cells from PBMCs. The CDR3 coding sequence is TGTGCCAGCAGCCGGGACAGGGGTAGCGGCTACACCTTC. Translating gives CASSRDRGSGYTF.